This entry lists 30 T cell receptor beta chains sequenced from one sample in a study of CD8+CD57+ T cells in acquired aplastic anemia (dated by TCRdb to the late 2010s). The patients picked for sequencing were ones in whom flow cytometry had shown an expansion of CD8+CD57+ cells. Sequencing was performed on an Illumina HiSeq 2000. Profiling of TCR beta VDJ combinations and CDR3 sequences used genomic DNA as the template. Clones were called with MiXCR by TCRdb after fastp trimmed the public reads at Q25, and only in-frame beta chains were retained. Identical CDR3 proteins give one entry, which carries the most common genes and DNA. A total of about half a million distinct CDR3 sequences appear in this sample, over 25% of them only once. Roughly 0.8% of the sample belongs to the ten largest clones. Sequencing was performed on sorted CD4+, CD8+, or CD8+CD57+ T cells (not recorded which) from PBMCs. These receptors all come from a human donor with aplastic anemia.

V and J are TRBV10-1 and TRBJ2-7; 8 positions agree with TRBD2. From germline, CDR1 is WNHNN and CDR2 SYGVQD (reference sequence). The length of the CDR3 is 14 residues. The V and J ends lost 2 bases and 7 bases, in that order; junction bases with no gene match: 7. This chain's CDR3 is CASSETAGVGEQYF. CDR3 coding DNA: TGCGCCAGCAGTGAGACAGCGGGAGTAGGTGAGCAGTACTTC.

The chain uses TRBV15 and TRBJ2-7; D possibly corresponds to TRBD1 (5 bases). The CDR3 has 14 residues. V gave up 0 bases and J gave up 4 bases, with 10 bases separating them. The germline CDR1 and CDR2 sequences are LNHNV and YYDKDF (reference sequence). CDR3 sequence reads: CATSRDPQGYEQYF. The CDR3 DNA is TGTGCCACCAGCAGAGATCCGCAGGGTTACGAGCAGTACTTC.

The chain is built from TRBV27 and TRBJ1-6; D may be TRBD1 (6 bases). The CDR3 covers 17 residues. The V end was cut by 6 bases, the J end by 1 base, with 16 bases between. Germline V gives CDR1 MNHEY, CDR2 SMNVEV (reference sequence). For the CDR3, the DNA is TGTGCCAGCAGCTTGTACGTCGGACAGTCCTATAATTCACCCCTCCACTTT. It yields the protein CASSLYVGQSYNSPLHF.

This clonotype came up many times. This chain uses TRBV7-9 with TRBJ1-2; D is unclear. Germline assignment: CDR1 SEHNR and CDR2 FQNEAQ (reference sequence). The CDR3 is 13 residues long. V shed 1 base and J shed 4 bases, with 7 bases lying between them. This CDR3 is CASSLETGYGYTF. The DNA of the CDR3 is TGTGCCAGCAGCTTAGAGACTGGCTATGGCTACACCTTC.

Only a few counts were recorded for this clonotype. The J gene is TRBJ1-1, the V gene TRBV5-1; TRBD1 matches at 7 bases. Looked up from germline, CDR1 is SGHRS and CDR2 is YFSETQ. V was pared by 5 bases and J by 3 bases, with 7 bases of the junction left unmatched. This CDR3 is 14 amino acids long. In DNA form, the CDR3 reads TGCGCCAGCAGGAGGGACAGCTCGGACACTGAAGCTTTCTTT. This codes for CASRRDSSDTEAFF.

This clonotype was seen more than once but under ten times. A much larger clone is a single base away; this may be a read error. J is TRBJ2-7 and V is TRBV10-3, with 9 bases fitting TRBD2. Losses at the gene ends were 8 bases for V and 7 bases for J; bases not matched to a gene: 12. CDR1 ENHRY and CDR2 SYGVKD come from the germline V gene. The CDR3 covers 14 residues. The CDR3 DNA reads TGTGCCATCGGTCCCGTAGCGGGAGTAGGAGAGCAGTACTTC. As protein: CAIGPVAGVGEQYF.

V usage is TRBV9 and J usage is TRBJ1-2; no definite D call. The V end lost 0 bases, the J end lost 8 bases, and 11 bases lay between the germline ends. Germline CDR1 is SGDLS and CDR2 is YYNGEE. The CDR3 loop spans 13 amino acids. The CDR3 sequence is CASSVAPPGGYTF. Written as DNA, the CDR3 is TGTGCCAGCAGCGTAGCTCCTCCCGGGGGCTACACCTTC.

The gene calls are TRBV25-1 and TRBJ2-7; D not certain. The CDR3 is 14 amino acids. V lost 8 bases and J lost 6, with 20 bases in between. Per germline, CDR1 MGHDK and CDR2 SYGVNS. The DNA of the CDR3 is TGTGCCAGCGTCGCAGGATCGAACGGAACCGAGCAGTACTTC. As protein: CASVAGSNGTEQYF.

The chain is built from TRBV7-2 and TRBJ2-5, with a possible D match to TRBD2 (6 bases). Germline loops: CDR1 SGHTA, CDR2 FQGNSA. Trimming left V 0 bases short and J 5 bases short, with 7 bases between. The CDR3 length is 13 residues. For the CDR3, the DNA is TGTGCCAGCAGCTTAGCTCTAGCGGAGACCCAGTACTTC. This encodes CASSLALAETQYF.

The chain combines TRBV25-1 with TRBJ1-6, with D possibly being TRBD1 (6 bases). Germline-derived CDR1 and CDR2 are MGHDK and SYGVNS. With 6 bases removed from V and 9 bases from J, the gap between germline ends came to 18 bases. CDR3 length: 15 residues. CDR3 residues: CASRIGTLGGSPLHF. CDR3 coding DNA: TGTGCCAGCAGAATCGGGACATTGGGGGGTTCACCCCTCCACTTT.

Remarks on this clonotype: At one boundary the junction diverges from the germline segment, which might be a read error. The J gene is TRBJ1-2, the V gene TRBV7-9; D gene ambiguous. The CDR3 length is 12 residues. CDR1 SEHNR and CDR2 FQNEAQ come from the germline V gene (reference sequence). In nucleotides, the CDR3 is TGTGCCAGCAGCACAACCCCCTATGGCCACACCTTC. This codes for CASSTTPYGHTF.

This clonotype was seen at least ten times. The chain couples TRBV7-2 to TRBJ1-5; TRBD1 agrees at 9 bases. The CDR3 loop spans 14 amino acids. V lost 6 bases and J lost 7; bases outside the gene matches: 7. Germline V gene lookup returns CDR1 SGHTA and CDR2 FQGNSA. The CDR3 is CASRDRGKGQPQHF. The CDR3 DNA sequence: TGTGCCAGCAGGGACAGGGGTAAAGGACAGCCCCAGCATTTT.

This clonotype was seen a handful of times. The gene calls are TRBV6-1 and TRBJ2-7, with D perhaps matching TRBD2 (6 bases). Germline loops: CDR1 MNHNS, CDR2 SASEGT. V was clipped by 9 bases and J by 6 bases, with 27 bases between them. The CDR3 length is 16 residues. The CDR3 DNA follows: TGTGCCAGTCGCCGGGACTTGGGCCTCCGACTACTCGAGCAGTACTTC. As protein: CASRRDLGLRLLEQYF.

This chain uses TRBV3-1 with TRBJ2-3; D is possibly TRBD2 (7 bases). This CDR3 has 16 residues. Germline CDR1 reads LGHDT; CDR2 reads YNNKEL (reference sequence). The ends were cut back, 7 bases at V and 0 bases at J, with 17 bases in the middle. The CDR3 DNA reads TGTGCCAGCAAGAAGACGGGGGGCACTAGCACAGATACGCAGTATTTT. As protein: CASKKTGGTSTDTQYF.

This clonotype turned up a few times. In DNA form, the CDR3 reads TGTGCCAGAGGAATGTTGACCTACGAGCAGTACTTC. It codes for CARGMLTYEQYF. The chain employs TRBV12-3 or TRBV12-4 and TRBJ2-7; D gene uncertain. Trimming stripped 9 bases from V and 2 bases from J, with 11 bases between. CDR3 length: 12 residues.

The chain links TRBV30 to TRBJ1-2; 12 positions match TRBD1. V was clipped by 3 bases and J by 7 bases; unmatched bases: 9. The CDR3 runs 15 residues. Germline V lookup: CDR1 GTSNPN, CDR2 SVGIG (reference sequence). CDR3 protein: CAWSNPGQGAGGYTF. Written as DNA, the CDR3 is TGTGCCTGGAGCAACCCGGGACAGGGGGCCGGTGGCTACACCTTC.

The J gene is TRBJ2-2, the V gene TRBV5-1; TRBD2 might be the D (6 bases). The V end was cut by 0 bases, the J end by 7 bases, with 16 bases between. Germline CDR1 and CDR2: SGHRS and YFSETQ. CDR3 length equals 16 residues. CDR3 amino acids: CASSLAGVGTGGELFF. The DNA for the CDR3 is TGCGCCAGCAGCTTGGCTGGTGTCGGGACTGGCGGGGAGCTGTTTTTT.

The chain uses TRBV25-1 and TRBJ1-2; D remains unclear. There are 12 residues in the CDR3. Germline V lookup: CDR1 MGHDK, CDR2 SYGVNS. V was cut by 3 bases and J by 12 bases, with 14 bases left in between. This CDR3 reads CASSDQRSGNTF. As DNA, the CDR3 is TGTGCCAGCAGTGATCAGAGGTCTGGAAACACCTTC.

About this clonotype itself: One base away lies a much larger clone, so this may be a sequencing read error. The gene calls are TRBV19 and TRBJ1-2; TRBD1 matches at 8 bases. Germline V gene sequence: CDR1 LNHDA, CDR2 SQIVND (reference sequence). The CDR3 covers 16 residues. The CDR3 protein is CASSISARQGNCGYTF. CDR3 nucleotide sequence: TGTGCCAGTAGTATTAGCGCGAGACAGGGGAACTGTGGCTACACCTTC. The entire variable domain, with the rest obtained from reference TRBV19 and TRBJ1-2, is as follows: DGGITQSPKYLFRKEGQNVTLSCEQNLNHDAMYWYRQDPGQGLRLIYYSQIVNDFQKGDIAEGYSVSREKKESFPLTVTSAQKNPTAFYLCASSISARQGNCGYTFGSGTRLTVV.

V usage is TRBV2 and J usage is TRBJ1-2; 9 bases are shared with TRBD1. CDR3 length equals 15 residues. Germline-derived CDR1 and CDR2 are SNHLY and FYNNEI. J was trimmed by 1 base and V by 5 bases; bases with no gene match: 5. In DNA, the CDR3 is TGTGCCAGCAGTCCCGGGACAGGGTATAACTATGGCTACACCTTC. This gives the protein CASSPGTGYNYGYTF.

There are many counts of this clonotype. The rearrangement uses TRBV4-1 and TRBJ1-6, with 8 bases fitting TRBD1. The germline CDR1 and CDR2 sequences are MGHRA and YSYEKL. The CDR3 spans 15 residues. J lost 6 bases, V lost 5 bases, and 6 bases had no gene match. The CDR3 here is CASSTRQGTNSPLHF. In DNA form, the CDR3 reads TGCGCCAGCAGCACTAGACAGGGGACTAATTCACCCCTCCACTTT.

A remark on this clonotype: Since the CDR3 does not end with the conserved phenylalanine or tryptophan, this likely comes from a read error. The rearrangement joins TRBV5-1 to TRBJ1-6; D ambiguous. CDR1 SGHRS and CDR2 YFSETQ come from the germline V gene. The CDR3 has 14 amino acids. Trimming pared 4 bases from V and 5 bases from J, leaving 10 bases between. The CDR3: CASSPGLHNSPLHS. The DNA for the CDR3 is TGCGCCAGCAGCCCCGGGCTGCATAATTCACCCCTCCACTCT.

This chain uses TRBV11-3 with TRBJ2-5, with a possible D match to TRBD1 (6 bases). Trimming took 5 bases from V and 0 from J, leaving 16 bases between them. The CDR3 runs 16 residues. Looked up from germline, CDR1 is SGHNT and CDR2 is YENEEA. CDR3 residues: CASSGGGGGHQETQYF. CDR3 nucleotide sequence: TGTGCCAGCAGCGGGGGTGGGGGCGGACACCAAGAGACCCAGTACTTC. The full variable domain, completed using reference TRBV11-3 and TRBJ2-5, is EAGVVQSPRYKIIEKKQPVAFWCNPISGHNTLYWYLQNLGQGPELLIRYENEEAVDDSQLPKDRFSAERLKGVDSTLKIQPAELGDSAVYLCASSGGGGGHQETQYFGPGTRLLVL.

This clonotype was counted at least ten times. The chain recombines TRBV2 with TRBJ1-6; D is possibly TRBD1 (6 bases). CDR1 SNHLY and CDR2 FYNNEI come from the germline V gene. The CDR3 is 15 amino acids. Between the trimmed V and J ends, which lost 7 bases and 6 bases, there was a span of 16 bases. The CDR3 sequence is CASTLGGGFNSPLHF. The CDR3 DNA sequence: TGTGCCAGCACACTAGGGGGGGGATTTAATTCACCCCTCCACTTT.

This clonotype occurred many times. The rearrangement links TRBV25-1 to TRBJ1-1, with 8 bases identical to TRBD1. The V gene end was trimmed by 4 bases and the J gene end by 3 bases; junction bases not matched to a gene: 7. Germline V lookup: CDR1 MGHDK, CDR2 SYGVNS. The CDR3 is made up of 15 amino acids. The CDR3 DNA follows: TGTGCCAGCAGTGGAAGGACAGGGTCCTACACTGAAGCTTTCTTT. Protein sequence: CASSGRTGSYTEAFF.

This clonotype was seen a few times. The chain carries TRBV6-1 and TRBJ1-6, with D possibly being TRBD1 (5 bases). Germline V gene sequence: CDR1 MNHNS, CDR2 SASEGT. Trimming left V 6 bases short and J 8 bases short, with 17 bases between. The CDR3 length is 15 residues. CDR3 in DNA: TGTGCCAGCAGCCTAAACGGCAGGGTCGATTCACCCCTCCACTTT. As protein: CASSLNGRVDSPLHF.

The sample holds a few counts of this clonotype. The chain is built from TRBV11-2 and TRBJ1-1; no firm D call. Germline lookup yields CDR1 SGHAT and CDR2 FQNNGV. The CDR3 totals 14 residues. Trimming stripped 5 bases from V and 4 bases from J, with 14 bases between. CDR3 sequence: CASSHLPRGTEAFF. The CDR3 coding sequence is TGTGCCAGCAGCCACTTGCCTCGGGGCACTGAAGCTTTCTTT. The whole variable domain, filled in from reference TRBV11-2 and TRBJ1-1, reads EAGVAQSPRYKIIEKRQSVAFWCNPISGHATLYWYQQILGQGPKLLIQFQNNGVVDDSQLPKDRFSAERLKGVDSTLKIQPAKLEDSAVYLCASSHLPRGTEAFFGQGTRLTVV.

Regarding this clonotype: The junction departs from germline at one end; a sequencing error may be responsible. The V gene is TRBV15, the J gene TRBJ2-7, with 14 nucleotides matching TRBD2. The germline V gene has CDR1 LNHNV and CDR2 YYDKDF (reference sequence). The CDR3 is made up of 16 amino acids. The CDR3 is CATRRGTSGRLGEQYF. In DNA, the CDR3 is TGTGCCACCAGAAGAGGGACTAGCGGGAGACTGGGGGAGCAGTACTTC.

The sample holds many counts of this clonotype. The chain has TRBV20-1 and TRBJ2-5, with D tentatively TRBD2 (6 bases). The CDR3 runs to 13 residues. Germline V gives CDR1 DFQATT, CDR2 SNEGSKA (reference sequence). Trimming shortened V by 6 bases and J by 2 bases, and 13 bases separated the two germline ends. The CDR3 nucleotides read TGCAGTGCCGACCGGGGGATACAAGAGACCCAGTACTTC. Amino acids: CSADRGIQETQYF.

This clonotype was seen many times. The chain recombines TRBV6-1 with TRBJ1-2, with D tentatively TRBD1 (5 bases). Germline values: CDR1 MNHNS, CDR2 SASEGT. This CDR3 has 13 residues. V gave up 3 bases and J gave up 2 bases, with 7 bases separating them. The CDR3 is CASSDRANYGYTF. CDR3 nucleotides: TGTGCCAGCAGTGACAGGGCGAACTATGGCTACACCTTC.